The 16 T cell receptor beta chains listed next were all sequenced from one sample in a study of glioma-infiltrating T cells after dendritic cell vaccination. TCRdb's copy holds only in-frame clones and misses some; the assay was immunoSEQ multiplex PCR. The sample lists fewer than 100,000 clones, 85% to 90% seen once, with less than 20% in the top ten. The specimen was blood, collected before dendritic cell vaccination. The receptors here all came from a human donor with glioblastoma.

The chain recombines TRBV2 with TRBJ1-2; a weak D match, TRBD1 (6 bases). Trimming took off 7 bases at V and 6 bases at J, with 18 bases between the two ends. Germline V gene data show CDR1 as SNHLY and CDR2 as FYNNEI. The CDR3 covers 14 residues. The DNA of the CDR3 is TGTGCCAGCACCCTAGGAGGGGGAGGGAATGGCTACACCTTC. Amino acid sequence: CASTLGGGGNGYTF.

The rearrangement uses TRBV15 and TRBJ1-2; weak D call: TRBD1 (5 bases). The ends were cut back, 0 bases at V and 1 base at J, with 24 bases in the middle. CDR1 is LNHNV, CDR2 YYDKDF, per germline (reference sequence). This CDR3 is built from 20 residues. The CDR3: CATSREGGRAAAELNYGYTF. In DNA, the CDR3 is TGTGCCACCAGCAGAGAGGGGGGGAGGGCCGCGGCAGAACTTAACTATGGCTACACCTTC.

V is TRBV6-5 and J is TRBJ1-4, with 7 positions matching TRBD1. Germline-derived CDR1 and CDR2 are MNHEY and SVGAGI. The junction had 7 bases not matched to a gene; V was cut back by 3 bases and J by 3 bases. The CDR3 totals 16 residues. The CDR3 sequence is CASSYGQADSNEKLFF. Here the CDR3 DNA reads TGTGCCAGCAGTTATGGACAGGCTGATTCTAATGAAAAACTGTTTTTT.

The V call is TRBV30, the J call TRBJ2-3; D gene uncertain. Germline CDR1 reads GTSNPN; CDR2 reads SVGIG (reference sequence). The CDR3 is made up of 12 amino acids. Trimming left V 3 bases short and J 4 bases short, with 8 bases between. CDR3 residues: CAWRASPDTQYF. The DNA of the CDR3 is TGTGCCTGGAGGGCTAGTCCAGATACGCAGTATTTT.

The chain couples TRBV27 to TRBJ2-1; tentative D call: TRBD2 (6 bases). The germline gives CDR1 MNHEY, CDR2 SMNVEV (reference sequence). Trimming left V 7 bases short and J 0 bases short, with 13 bases between. This CDR3 is 15 amino acids long. This CDR3 is CASKATSGSYNEQFF. Here the CDR3 DNA reads TGTGCCAGCAAAGCGACTAGTGGCTCCTACAATGAGCAGTTCTTC.

In this sample, this clone turned up a few times. CDR3 in amino acids: CASRSDGTTYEQYF. In DNA, the CDR3 is TGTGCCAGCAGGTCTGATGGGACTACCTACGAGCAGTACTTC. The rearrangement joins TRBV2 to TRBJ2-7, with 7 bases lining up with TRBD2. From germline, CDR1 is SNHLY and CDR2 FYNNEI. V trimming: 6 bases; J trimming: 2 bases; junction bases outside the gene matches: 7. There are 14 residues in the CDR3.

This CDR3 is CASSLVVLGTGNEQYF. CDR3 bases: TGTGCCAGCAGCTTAGTGGTCCTCGGGACAGGGAACGAGCAGTACTTC. The chain employs TRBV7-2 and TRBJ2-7; 9 nucleotides match TRBD1. Germline CDR1 is SGHTA and CDR2 is FQGNSA. V was clipped by 1 base and J by 5 bases; unmatched bases: 9. This CDR3 comprises 16 residues. The whole variable domain, filled in from reference TRBV7-2 and TRBJ2-7, reads GAGVSQSPSNKVTEKGKDVELRCDPISGHTALYWYRQSLGQGLEFLIYFQGNSAPDKSGLPSDRFSAERTGGSVSTLTIQRTQQEDSAVYLCASSLVVLGTGNEQYFGPGTRLTVT.

The gene calls are TRBV5-1 and TRBJ2-1, with D possibly matching TRBD2 (5 bases). The CDR3 runs to 14 residues. Per the germline V gene, CDR1 is SGHRS and CDR2 is YFSETQ. Deletions cut 4 bases from V and 5 bases from J, with 13 bases between. The CDR3 loop is CASSSRGRNNEQFF. The CDR3 DNA reads as TGCGCCAGCAGCAGCCGGGGTCGTAACAATGAGCAGTTCTTC.

The V call is TRBV5-1, the J call TRBJ2-3; no clear D. The V end lost 0 bases, the J end lost 4 bases, and 9 bases lay between the germline ends. The CDR3 contains 14 residues. Germline V lookup: CDR1 SGHRS, CDR2 YFSETQ. The CDR3, as DNA: TGCGCCAGCAGCTTGGAGCCTACCGCAGATACGCAGTATTTT. It specifies CASSLEPTADTQYF.

The V gene is TRBV5-1, the J gene TRBJ2-1, with D tentatively TRBD2 (6 bases). There are 18 residues in the CDR3. Trimming left V 4 bases short and J 6 bases short, with 26 bases between. The germline V gene encodes CDR1 SGHRS and CDR2 YFSETQ. The CDR3 nucleotides read TGCGCCAGCAGCCCGGAAGGGGTCGGGGCTAGCGCAATCAATGAGCAGTTCTTC. This translates into CASSPEGVGASAINEQFF.

The V call is TRBV5-1, the J call TRBJ2-7; maybe TRBD1 (6 bases). V lost 2 bases, J lost 4 bases, and 10 bases lay in between. The CDR3 extends over 13 amino acids. Germline assignment: CDR1 SGHRS and CDR2 YFSETQ. The CDR3 nucleotides read TGCGCCAGCAGCTTTAATACAGGGTACGAGCAGTACTTC. This translates into CASSFNTGYEQYF.

This chain links TRBV9 with TRBJ1-5; 9 nucleotides align to TRBD1. The CDR3 consists of 15 residues. V shed 3 bases, J shed 3 bases, and the junction held 4 bases outside the gene matches. The V gene's germline CDR1 is SGDLS and CDR2 YYNGEE. In DNA form, the CDR3 reads TGTGCCAGCAGCGAACAGGGGGCGGACAATCAGCCCCAGCATTTT. Protein product: CASSEQGADNQPQHF.

V gene TRBV11-2 combines with J gene TRBJ1-3; a possible D gene is TRBD1 (6 bases). CDR1 is SGHAT and CDR2 is FQNNGV in the germline V gene. V was clipped by 0 bases and J by 5 bases, with 11 bases between them. The CDR3 is 15 residues long. Here the CDR3 reads CASSLENTGRNTIYF. CDR3 sequence (DNA): TGTGCCAGCAGCTTAGAAAATACAGGGAGAAACACCATATATTTT. The full variable domain, with the rest looked up from reference TRBV11-2 and TRBJ1-3, is EAGVAQSPRYKIIEKRQSVAFWCNPISGHATLYWYQQILGQGPKLLIQFQNNGVVDDSQLPKDRFSAERLKGVDSTLKIQPAKLEDSAVYLCASSLENTGRNTIYFGEGSWLTVV.

The chain has TRBV18 and TRBJ2-7; 8 bases align to TRBD1. Per germline, CDR1 KGHSH and CDR2 LQKENI. The CDR3 is 13 amino acids. The V segment lost 4 bases and the J segment 5 bases; nucleotides outside the gene matches: 4. Here the CDR3 reads CASSRTGSNEQYF. CDR3 DNA sequence: TGTGCCAGCTCACGGACAGGGAGCAACGAGCAGTACTTC.

The sample holds a few counts of this clone. The gene calls are TRBV7-2 and TRBJ1-5; tentatively, D is TRBD1 (6 bases). Germline V gene lookup returns CDR1 SGHTA and CDR2 FQGNSA. V was pared by 1 base and J by 5 bases, with 18 bases between. There are 17 residues in the CDR3. As DNA, the CDR3 is TGTGCCAGCAGCTTAGTGATGGTCAGGGGAAAAGATCAGCCCCAGCATTTT. This gives the protein CASSLVMVRGKDQPQHF.

The rearrangement links TRBV7-3 to TRBJ2-3, with 14 bases that match TRBD2. In germline, CDR1 is SGHTA, CDR2 FQGTGA. V was pared by 3 bases and J by 4 bases, with 6 bases of the junction left unmatched. This CDR3 is 17 amino acids long. CDR3 protein: CASSLKRLAGGPDTQYF. The CDR3 nucleotides read TGTGCCAGCAGCTTGAAAAGACTAGCGGGAGGGCCAGATACGCAGTATTTT.